This TCR beta chain was retrieved from a study of shared clonotypes between healthy human individuals. General study findings and limits: The expectation was that sequencing depth would affect clonotype sharing among donors.

Points on this clone: Its antigen remains unidentified.

The CDR3 has 14 residues. The germline V gene has CDR1 SGHRS and CDR2 YFSETQ. V lost 4 bases, J lost 8 bases, and 18 bases lay in between. TCRdb keeps only in-frame clones here, not all; method: immunoSEQ multiplex PCR. Among 850,000 to 1,100,000 clones listed, 70% to 85% were seen once. V and J are TRBV5-1 and TRBJ1-1, with D unclear. The receptor's source is a man in his late teens or twenties in good health. Some clones in this sample may be carry-over from other donors' samples. Sample: memory CD4+ T cells from PBMCs. Specified subset: CD45RA-negative fraction. CDR3 nucleotide sequence: TGCGCCAGCAGCCCTGTTGTTGGAGGCCCCGAAGCTTTCTTT. This codes for CASSPVVGGPEAFF.